These 20 T cell receptor beta chains were sequenced from one sample in a study of blood T cell repertoires in COVID-19. The repertoire was sequenced with immunoSEQ multiplex PCR; TCRdb's copy has only in-frame clones and lacks some. The sample has 95,000 to 150,000 clones; approximately 77% are singletons. Sequenced material: peripheral blood. These receptors all stem from a human donor in a cohort sampled during active COVID-19.

The chain has TRBV29-1 and TRBJ1-1; 10 bases are shared with TRBD1. CDR1 and CDR2 (germline): SQVTM, ANQGSEA. V gave up 6 bases and J gave up 4 bases; unmatched junction bases: 5. There are 13 residues in the CDR3. CDR3: CSVPGTGATEAFF. The CDR3 bases are TGCAGCGTCCCCGGGACAGGGGCCACTGAAGCTTTCTTT.

The chain employs TRBV19 and TRBJ2-7; possible D gene TRBD1, 6 bases. This CDR3 comprises 13 residues. Trimming stripped 5 bases from V and 2 bases from J, with 10 bases between. The germline V gene encodes CDR1 LNHDA and CDR2 SQIVND (reference sequence). CDR3 sequence reads: CASSHRAPYEQYF. Here the CDR3 DNA reads TGTGCCAGTAGTCACAGGGCCCCCTACGAGCAGTACTTC.

The chain links TRBV12-3 or TRBV12-4 to TRBJ2-7; tentatively, D is TRBD1 (6 bases). V was pared by 8 bases and J by 3 bases, with 14 bases between. The CDR3 sequence is 13 residues long. The CDR3 here is CASARTVLYEQYF. CDR3 coding DNA: TGTGCCAGCGCACGGACAGTCCTCTACGAGCAGTACTTC.

V is TRBV5-1 and J is TRBJ2-7, with D possibly matching TRBD1 (7 bases). Between the trimmed V and J ends, which lost 1 base and 2 bases, there was a span of 13 bases. In germline, CDR1 is SGHRS, CDR2 YFSETQ. The CDR3 is made up of 15 amino acids. CDR3 residues: CASSLRAGGTYEQYF. CDR3 coding DNA: TGCGCCAGCAGCTTGAGGGCAGGGGGGACCTACGAGCAGTACTTC. Complete variable domain (other parts from reference TRBV5-1 and TRBJ2-7): KAGVTQTPRYLIKTRGQQVTLSCSPISGHRSVSWYQQTPGQGLQFLFEYFSETQRNKGNFPGRFSGRQFSNSRSEMNVSTLELGDSALYLCASSLRAGGTYEQYFGPGTRLTVT.

The chain joins TRBV7-9 to TRBJ1-2; D possibly corresponds to TRBD1 (5 bases). This CDR3 has 12 residues. V shed 1 base and J shed 6 bases, with 6 bases lying between them. CDR1 is SEHNR and CDR2 is FQNEAQ in the germline V gene (reference sequence). CDR3 sequence: CASSLGRDGYTF. CDR3 coding DNA: TGTGCCAGCAGCTTAGGCAGGGATGGCTACACCTTC. Based on the CDR3 plus reference TRBV7-9 and TRBJ1-2, the full variable domain is DTGVSQNPRHKITKRGQNVTFRCDPISEHNRLYWYRQTLGQGPEFLTYFQNEAQLEKSRLLSDRFSAERPKGSFSTLEIQRTEQGDSAMYLCASSLGRDGYTFGSGTRLTVV.

This clone has a handful of counts. J is TRBJ1-5 and V is TRBV27; no firm D call. The CDR3 sequence is 15 residues long. Trimming shortened V by 8 bases and J by 2 bases, and 16 bases separated the two germline ends. Germline CDR1 is MNHEY and CDR2 is SMNVEV (reference sequence). CDR3 sequence (DNA): TGTGCCAGCGGCCTGGACTGGGCGGGCAATCAGCCCCAGCATTTT. Amino acids: CASGLDWAGNQPQHF.

The chain is built from TRBV2 and TRBJ2-5; a possible D gene is TRBD1 (6 bases). The CDR3 length is 12 residues. The germline V gene has CDR1 SNHLY and CDR2 FYNNEI. V was shortened by 4 bases and J by 3 bases, with 6 bases between the two germline ends. CDR3 residues: CASSGTEETQYF. CDR3 coding DNA: TGTGCCAGCAGTGGGACAGAAGAGACCCAGTACTTC.

The rearrangement uses TRBV19 and TRBJ1-5; 9 bases match TRBD1. The V segment lost 8 bases and the J segment 4 bases; nucleotides outside the gene matches: 3. Germline CDR1 LNHDA, CDR2 SQIVND (reference sequence). The CDR3 is 13 amino acids. As DNA, the CDR3 is TGTGCCAGTGGACAGGGGAGAAATCAGCCCCAGCATTTT. The encoded protein is CASGQGRNQPQHF.

The chain links TRBV30 to TRBJ1-1; tentatively, D is TRBD1 (6 bases). This CDR3 spans 15 amino acids. V was trimmed by 0 bases and J by 5 bases, leaving 16 bases between them. CDR1 and CDR2 from the germline V gene are GTSNPN and SVGIG (reference sequence). CDR3 amino acids: CAWSVKGDMGTEAFF. CDR3 DNA sequence: TGTGCCTGGAGTGTAAAAGGGGACATGGGGACTGAAGCTTTCTTT. Full variable domain (outside the CDR3, taken from reference TRBV30 and TRBJ1-1): SQTIHQWPATLVQPVGSPLSLECTVEGTSNPNLYWYRQAAGRGLQLLFYSVGIGQISSEVPQNLSASRPQDRQFILSSKKLLLSDSGFYLCAWSVKGDMGTEAFFGQGTRLTVV.

A few counts support this clone. The rearrangement joins TRBV27 to TRBJ2-7; weak D call: TRBD1 (6 bases). V was cut by 3 bases and J by 2 bases, with 8 bases left in between. CDR1 is MNHEY, CDR2 SMNVEV, per germline (reference sequence). The length of the CDR3 is 13 residues. The CDR3 nucleotides read TGTGCCAGCAGTTTCTGGGGGCCCTACGAGCAGTACTTC. Amino acid sequence: CASSFWGPYEQYF.

The rearrangement joins TRBV5-1 to TRBJ2-7; possibly TRBD2 for D (6 bases). Germline V gene sequence: CDR1 SGHRS, CDR2 YFSETQ. The CDR3 length is 13 residues. V was pared by 5 bases and J by 1 base, with 10 bases between. DNA for the CDR3: TGCGCCAGCAGACTAGCCGAGTCCTACGAGCAGTACTTC. It yields the protein CASRLAESYEQYF.

The CDR3 sequence: CASSSGSIGYTF. The CDR3 nucleotides read TGTGCCAGCAGTTCGGGATCTATTGGCTACACCTTC. J is TRBJ1-2 and V is TRBV12-3 or TRBV12-4; unclear D gene. CDR3 length: 12 residues. V dropped 4 bases and J dropped 7 bases, with 10 bases sitting between them.

The chain has TRBV5-5 and TRBJ2-7, with 9 positions matching TRBD1. The germline V gene encodes CDR1 SGHKS and CDR2 YYEKEE (reference sequence). V gave up 3 bases and J gave up 6 bases; unmatched junction bases: 1. The CDR3 spans 12 residues. CDR3 region: CASSWGQGEQYF. For the CDR3, the DNA is TGTGCCAGCAGCTGGGGACAGGGCGAGCAGTACTTC. Variable domain in full (rest from reference TRBV5-5 and TRBJ2-7): DAGVTQSPTHLIKTRGQQVTLRCSPISGHKSVSWYQQVLGQGPQFIFQYYEKEERGRGNFPDRFSARQFPNYSSELNVNALLLGDSALYLCASSWGQGEQYFGPGTRLTVT.

There are a few counts of this clone. The chain couples TRBV7-9 to TRBJ1-1; maybe TRBD1 (5 bases). V was shortened by 4 bases and J by 3 bases, with 6 bases between the two germline ends. CDR3 length equals 12 residues. Germline lookup yields CDR1 SEHNR and CDR2 FQNEAQ (reference sequence). As DNA, the CDR3 is TGTGCCAGCAGCTCCAGGGACACTGAAGCTTTCTTT. Translated: CASSSRDTEAFF.

The J gene is TRBJ2-7, the V gene TRBV24-1, with a tentative D call TRBD1 (6 bases). The CDR3 runs to 12 residues. Trimming cost V 3 bases and J 4 bases, with 6 bases left between them. CDR1 KGHDR and CDR2 SFDVKD come from the germline V gene. CDR3 protein: CATSDQGYEQYF. The DNA of the CDR3 is TGTGCCACCAGTGATCAGGGGTACGAGCAGTACTTC.

The J gene is TRBJ1-1, the V gene TRBV27, with D tentatively TRBD1 (5 bases). In germline, CDR1 is MNHEY, CDR2 SMNVEV (reference sequence). CDR3 length: 14 amino acids. Deletions cut 6 bases from V and 2 bases from J, with 13 bases between. The CDR3 DNA follows: TGTGCCAGCAGGGACGACAGATCAAACACTGAAGCTTTCTTT. Amino acid sequence: CASRDDRSNTEAFF.

The chain has TRBV5-4 and TRBJ1-4; a weak D match, TRBD1 (5 bases). Trimming stripped 4 bases from V and 8 bases from J, with 15 bases between. The CDR3 is 14 residues long. The germline CDR1 and CDR2 sequences are SGHNT and YYREEE (reference sequence). The CDR3 region has the DNA TGTGCCAGCAGCCAGGACAAAGGAGTAGAAAAACTGTTTTTT. Translating gives CASSQDKGVEKLFF.

The chain joins TRBV11-2 to TRBJ1-3; D is perhaps TRBD1 (5 bases). Germline V CDR1 and CDR2: SGHAT, FQNNGV. The CDR3 contains 13 residues. The V end lost 0 bases, the J end lost 7 bases, and 7 bases lay between the germline ends. CDR3 amino acids: CASSLDRANTIYF. The CDR3 DNA follows: TGTGCCAGCAGCTTAGACAGGGCCAACACCATATATTTT. The whole variable domain, filled in from reference TRBV11-2 and TRBJ1-3, reads EAGVAQSPRYKIIEKRQSVAFWCNPISGHATLYWYQQILGQGPKLLIQFQNNGVVDDSQLPKDRFSAERLKGVDSTLKIQPAKLEDSAVYLCASSLDRANTIYFGEGSWLTVV.

The chain couples TRBV27 to TRBJ2-1; D perhaps matches TRBD1 (5 bases). Germline CDR1 MNHEY, CDR2 SMNVEV (reference sequence). With 2 bases removed from V and 7 bases from J, the gap between germline ends came to 9 bases. CDR3 length equals 13 residues. CDR3 in DNA: TGTGCCAGCAGTTTAGCTCAGGGAAATGAGCAGTTCTTC. Protein sequence: CASSLAQGNEQFF.

The J gene is TRBJ2-7, the V gene TRBV30; D is possibly TRBD1 (6 bases). Germline V gives CDR1 GTSNPN, CDR2 SVGIG (reference sequence). This CDR3 has 12 amino acids. Between the trimmed V and J ends, which lost 3 bases and 7 bases, there was a span of 13 bases. The CDR3 here is CAWSVQGREQYF. For the CDR3, the DNA is TGTGCCTGGAGCGTACAGGGCCGGGAGCAGTACTTC.